A single sample is the source of the 2 T cell receptor beta chains below, sequenced in a study of blood T cell repertoires in COVID-19. TCRdb's table, derived via immunoSEQ multiplex PCR, lists solely in-frame clones and lacks some. The table includes roughly 60,000 clones, around nine tenths detected once. The sequenced material came from peripheral blood. These receptor sequences come from a man aged 65 to 85 with acute or convalescent COVID-19.

The chain employs TRBV5-4 and TRBJ2-7; possibly TRBD2 for D (7 bases). The CDR3 spans 15 residues. Germline CDR1 is SGHNT and CDR2 is YYREEE (reference sequence). The V end lost 4 bases, the J end lost 3 bases, and 17 bases lay between the germline ends. Written as DNA, the CDR3 is TGTGCCAGCAGCCTGAGGGGGGGTTTAGGCTACGAGCAGTACTTC. This gives the protein CASSLRGGLGYEQYF.

The chain carries TRBV4-2 and TRBJ2-5, with 10 bases matching TRBD2. CDR3 length: 18 amino acids. Germline-derived CDR1 and CDR2 are LGHNA and YNFKEQ. Trimming took 0 bases from V and 2 from J; bases not matched to a gene: 9. CDR3 sequence reads: CASSQDLLAGAQQETQYF. In nucleotides, the CDR3 is TGTGCCAGCAGCCAAGATCTGCTAGCGGGGGCCCAACAAGAGACCCAGTACTTC.